This T cell receptor beta chain appears in the sequencing data of a study of T cell repertoires in cytomegalovirus infection. On the study more broadly: Peptides in the study included HLA-C-restricted and HLA-B-restricted CMV epitopes. It can be stated that public TCR beta signatures indicated CMV infection as well as a matching HLA type. Study results and limitations: Cumulative frequency of public TCR beta families picked out carriers of CMV plus the relevant HLA. Dominant in the ex vivo response were TCR beta clonotypes restricted by HLA-C and specific for CMV.

This clonotype has just a few counts. What it recognizes is unknown. TCRdb used MiXCR to reprocess the reads, holding one entry per CDR3 protein. The sample has some 800,000 distinct CDR3 sequences, roughly 28% seen once. V was clipped by 4 bases and J by 8 bases, with 18 bases between them. The germline V gene encodes CDR1 MGHRA and CDR2 YSYEKL. This CDR3 region has 15 residues. The sample consisted of cultured CD8+ T cells from PBMCs, taken from culture after CMV antigen stimulation. The chain employs TRBV4-1 and TRBJ2-1, with D tentatively TRBD1 or TRBD2 (5 bases each). The TCR comes from a human donor in good health (CMV status not recorded). Some clones in this sample may be carry-over from other donors' samples. CDR3 loop: CASSPAGTIFDEQFF. The CDR3 region has the DNA TGCGCCAGCAGCCCCGCCGGGACCATCTTCGATGAGCAGTTCTTC.